This is a list of T cell receptor beta chains from one sample in a study of blood T cell repertoires in COVID-19. The protocol was immunoSEQ multiplex PCR, while the TCRdb copy is restricted to in-frame clones and leaves out a portion. The repertoire holds around 50,000 clones, with roughly 90% as singletons. The material sequenced was peripheral blood. These receptors were taken from a man between 65 and 79 years old with active COVID-19. Each CDR3 is given with its conserved first and last residue.

j_call v_call cdr3_aa
TRBJ2-3 TRBV5-4 CASSKTSGRADTQYF
TRBJ2-2 TRBV7-3 CASSLAGRGSGELFF
TRBJ2-1 TRBV18 CASSPLLAGAYNEQFF
TRBJ1-6 TRBV6-5 CASSYSDKFRGSPLHF
TRBJ2-1 TRBV28 CASSLAGPYNEQFF
TRBJ2-1 TRBV4-3 CASSQDWASGSTNEQFF
TRBJ2-2 TRBV2 CASDLQGSNTGELFF
TRBJ2-5 TRBV5-1 CASSSGVRETQYF
TRBJ2-7 TRBV12-3/TRBV12-4 CASSSGVTEQYF
TRBJ2-7 TRBV28 CASSYSSGGPWDEQYF
TRBJ1-5 TRBV5-8 CASSFNPGQGSNQPQHF
TRBJ2-3 TRBV7-9 CASSPGQGGGYF
TRBJ1-1 TRBV3-1/TRBV3-2 CASSPRAGNTEAFF
TRBJ2-3 TRBV27 CASSSPLRQGSTDTQYF
TRBJ1-1 TRBV4-2 CASSMRTEGTEAFF
TRBJ2-1 TRBV11-3 CASSLDTGFDEQFF
TRBJ1-5 TRBV3-1/TRBV3-2 CASSQDSGQRGPQHF
TRBJ1-1 TRBV18 CASSQGQGNTEAFF
TRBJ2-2 TRBV2 CASSSSGQTGELFF
TRBJ2-7 TRBV6-5 CASRLGLAAYEQYF
TRBJ2-7 TRBV29-1 CSVLKDTFSYEQYF
TRBJ2-3 TRBV12-3/TRBV12-4 CASSSGSSDTQYF
TRBJ2-7 TRBV28 CASSPTGIRTEQYF
TRBJ1-2 TRBV3-1/TRBV3-2 CASRAYRGPPDGYTF
TRBJ1-2 TRBV10-3 CAISEPVGANGYTF
TRBJ1-3 TRBV28 CASSETGNTIYF
TRBJ1-6 TRBV5-1 CASSLVGGVSNSPLHF